This is a list of T cell receptor beta chains from one sample in a study of T-cell reconstitution after alpha-beta-depleted transplantation in children. TCRdb re-called the PCR reads with MiXCR, one entry per CDR3 protein. This table holds nearly 400,000 distinct CDR3 sequences, roughly 21% found once. Material: PBMCs from the stem cell graft donor, obtained from the stem cell graft. These receptors originate from a human donor who donated a stem cell graft to a child with acute myeloid leukemia. CDR3s include the opening cysteine and the closing phenylalanine or tryptophan. The order of the fields is D gene, V gene, clone size, J gene, CDR3 protein, CDR3 DNA. D genes are given only for firm matches. Some rows mark clone size as missing; the rest say once, few, many or name a class of expanded clone.

NA	TRBV6-5	NA	TRBJ1-5	CASSYEGVNQPQHF	TGTGCCAGCAGTTACGAGGGTGTAAATCAGCCCCAGCATTTT
NA	TRBV12-3/TRBV12-4	NA	TRBJ2-7	CASTLYQGNHEQYF	TGTGCCAGCACCCTTTACCAGGGTAACCACGAGCAGTACTTC
TRBD2	TRBV10-2	NA	TRBJ2-7	CASSDRTSGRAQQYF	TGCGCCAGCAGTGATAGGACTAGCGGGAGGGCCCAGCAGTACTTC
NA	TRBV2	NA	TRBJ2-7	CASVRGGSYEQYF	TGTGCCAGCGTGAGGGGTGGCTCCTACGAGCAGTACTTC
TRBD1	TRBV4-2	NA	TRBJ2-1	CASSQDRWQGVNEQFF	TGTGCCAGCAGCCAAGATAGGTGGCAGGGGGTCAATGAGCAGTTCTTC
NA	TRBV15	few	TRBJ1-1	CATSREMPPAKNTEAFF	TGTGCCACCAGCAGAGAAATGCCCCCGGCCAAGAACACTGAAGCTTTCTTT
NA	TRBV20-1	few	TRBJ1-2	CSARIRTDNYGYTF	TGCAGTGCTAGAATTAGGACCGATAACTATGGCTACACCTTC
NA	TRBV12-3/TRBV12-4	NA	TRBJ2-2	CASSRDGPGELFF	TGTGCCAGCAGTCGGGACGGCCCCGGGGAGCTGTTTTTT
NA	TRBV27	NA	TRBJ1-1	CASSPGWGSEAFF	TGTGCCAGCAGTCCCGGGTGGGGGTCTGAAGCTTTCTTT
TRBD1	TRBV29-1	NA	TRBJ2-4	CSVIRTGERAKNIQYF	TGCAGCGTTATTCGGACAGGGGAGAGGGCCAAAAACATTCAGTACTTC
TRBD2	TRBV29-1	NA	TRBJ2-1	CSVRNLIAGGTYNEQFF	TGCAGCGTGCGAAACTTAATAGCGGGAGGGACCTACAATGAGCAGTTCTTC
TRBD2	TRBV7-3	NA	TRBJ2-1	CASSLIAGDEQFF	TGTGCCAGCAGCTTGATAGCGGGAGATGAGCAGTTCTTC
NA	TRBV4-3	many	TRBJ2-7	CASSQDGQTYEQYF	TGCGCCAGCAGCCAAGACGGGCAGACCTACGAGCAGTACTTC
TRBD2	TRBV12-3/TRBV12-4	few	TRBJ2-3	CASSPSGAGVLGTDTQYF	TGTGCCAGCAGTCCCTCGGGAGCGGGAGTCTTGGGCACAGATACGCAGTATTTT
NA	TRBV6-2/TRBV6-3	NA	TRBJ1-2	CASSNGGRNYGYTF	TGTGCCAGCAGTAACGGGGGACGGAACTATGGCTACACCTTC
NA	TRBV4-1	NA	TRBJ2-2	CASSQRITGVDTGELFF	TGCGCCAGCAGCCAGAGGATTACAGGTGTTGACACCGGGGAGCTGTTTTTT
NA	TRBV5-1	NA	TRBJ2-2	CASSLTGGRDTGELFF	TGCGCCAGCAGCTTGACCGGGGGAAGGGACACCGGGGAGCTGTTTTTT
TRBD2	TRBV20-1	many	TRBJ2-7	CSAVRLADYEQYF	TGCAGTGCCGTTAGACTAGCGGACTACGAGCAGTACTTC
NA	TRBV2	many	TRBJ2-7	CASTTMETGYSYEQYF	TGTGCCAGCACCACCATGGAGACAGGATACTCCTACGAGCAGTACTTC
NA	TRBV3-1	NA	TRBJ2-7	CASSHGQQQYF	TGTGCCAGCAGCCACGGACAGCAGCAGTACTTC
NA	TRBV20-1	NA	TRBJ1-1	CSAGGQINTEAFF	TGCAGTGCTGGCGGACAGATTAACACTGAAGCTTTCTTT
NA	TRBV7-3	NA	TRBJ2-7	CASSLNRAFPYEQYF	TGTGCCAGCAGCTTAAACCGGGCCTTTCCCTACGAGCAGTACTTC
NA	TRBV4-1	NA	TRBJ1-2	CASSQDRGFNYGYTF	TGCGCCAGCAGCCAAGATAGGGGATTTAACTATGGCTACACCTTC
NA	TRBV6-2/TRBV6-3	NA	TRBJ2-7	CASSYALGSQYF	TGTGCCAGCAGTTACGCTTTAGGGTCGCAGTACTTC
NA	TRBV15	many	TRBJ2-7	CATSRERQATYEQYF	TGTGCCACCAGCAGAGAGAGACAGGCGACCTACGAGCAGTACTTC